This TCR beta chain originates from a study of cytomegalovirus exposure and HLA in healthy donors. The wider study: In an early release, HLA-typed donors contributed tens of millions of unique TCR sequences.

With regard to this clone: The antigen is undetermined.

Vbeta (60) and Jbeta (13) primers were used in the PCR. Assay used: immunoSEQ multiplex PCR; TCRdb lists only in-frame clones, some missing. The sample lists about 140,000 clones, roughly 79% occurring once. Regarding the study as a whole: When analyzed later, a missense DCLRE1C variant was found to be linked to TCR beta V- and J-gene trimming. In a later analysis, TCR association rates varied by HLA locus: DRB1 most, HLA-C fewest.

The CDR3 is 16 residues long. Germline loops: CDR1 SGHTA, CDR2 FQGNSA. Trimming took 2 bases from V and 4 from J, leaving 17 bases between them. The gene calls are TRBV7-2 and TRBJ1-2; possible D gene TRBD1, 6 bases. The specimen sequenced was PBMCs. The receptor was derived from a man aged 25-40 years in good health and CMV-seropositive. This chain's CDR3 is CASSLTSGGGSYGYTF. The CDR3 DNA reads TGTGCCAGCAGCTTAACCTCCGGGGGCGGGAGCTATGGCTACACCTTC.